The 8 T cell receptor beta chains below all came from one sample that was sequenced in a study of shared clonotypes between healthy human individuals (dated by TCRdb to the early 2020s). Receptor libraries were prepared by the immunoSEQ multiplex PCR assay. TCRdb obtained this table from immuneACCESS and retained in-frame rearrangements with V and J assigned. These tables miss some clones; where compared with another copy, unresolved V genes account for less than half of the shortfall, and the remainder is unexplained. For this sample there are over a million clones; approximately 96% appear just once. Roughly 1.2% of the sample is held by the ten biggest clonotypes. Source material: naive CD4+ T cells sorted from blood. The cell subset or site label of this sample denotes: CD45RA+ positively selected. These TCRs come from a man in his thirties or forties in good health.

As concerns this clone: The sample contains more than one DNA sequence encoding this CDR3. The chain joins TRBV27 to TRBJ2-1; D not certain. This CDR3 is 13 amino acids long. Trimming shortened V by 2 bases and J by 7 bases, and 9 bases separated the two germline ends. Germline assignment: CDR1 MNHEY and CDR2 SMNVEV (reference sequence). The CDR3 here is CASSLRARNEQFF. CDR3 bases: TGTGCCAGCAGTTTAAGGGCTAGAAATGAGCAGTTCTTC.

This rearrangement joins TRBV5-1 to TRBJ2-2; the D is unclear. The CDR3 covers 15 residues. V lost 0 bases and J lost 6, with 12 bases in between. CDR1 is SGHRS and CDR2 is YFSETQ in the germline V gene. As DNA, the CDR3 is TGCGCCAGCAGCTTGGGAGACGGCGACCCCGGGGAGCTGTTTTTT. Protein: CASSLGDGDPGELFF.

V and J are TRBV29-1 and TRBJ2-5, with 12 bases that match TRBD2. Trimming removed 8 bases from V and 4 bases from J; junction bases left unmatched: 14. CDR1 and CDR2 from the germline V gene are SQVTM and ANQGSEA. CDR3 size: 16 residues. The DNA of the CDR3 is TGCAGCCTAGGAGGGGGACTAGCGGGTGGAGGAGAGACCCAGTACTTC. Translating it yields CSLGGGLAGGGETQYF.

This chain's CDR3 is CASSGTSGSSYNEQFF. CDR3 coding DNA: TGTGCCAGCAGTGGGACTAGCGGTAGCTCCTACAATGAGCAGTTCTTC. This chain joins TRBV6-4 and TRBJ2-1, with 10 bases identical to TRBD2. Germline V gene sequence: CDR1 MRHNA, CDR2 SNTAGT. The CDR3 totals 16 residues. J gave up 0 bases and V 4 bases, and 3 bases lay outside the gene matches.

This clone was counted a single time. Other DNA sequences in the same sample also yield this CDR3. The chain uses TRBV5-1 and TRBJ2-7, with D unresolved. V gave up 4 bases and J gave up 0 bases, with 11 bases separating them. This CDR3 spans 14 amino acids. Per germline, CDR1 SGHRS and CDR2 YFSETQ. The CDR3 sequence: CASSGQLSSYEQYF. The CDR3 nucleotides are TGCGCCAGCAGCGGTCAGTTGTCCTCCTACGAGCAGTACTTC.

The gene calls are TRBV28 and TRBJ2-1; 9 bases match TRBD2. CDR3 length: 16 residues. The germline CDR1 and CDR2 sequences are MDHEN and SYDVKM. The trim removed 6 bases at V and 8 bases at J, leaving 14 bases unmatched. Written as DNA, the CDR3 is TGTGCCAGCAGGTTACGCGGCGGGAGGGAGTCGGATGAGCAGTTCTTC. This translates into CASRLRGGRESDEQFF.

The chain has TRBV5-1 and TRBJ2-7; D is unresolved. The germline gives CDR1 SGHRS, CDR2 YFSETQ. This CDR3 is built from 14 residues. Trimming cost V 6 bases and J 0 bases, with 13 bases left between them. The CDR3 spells CASNGLGNSYEQYF. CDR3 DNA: TGCGCCAGCAATGGGTTGGGGAACTCCTACGAGCAGTACTTC.

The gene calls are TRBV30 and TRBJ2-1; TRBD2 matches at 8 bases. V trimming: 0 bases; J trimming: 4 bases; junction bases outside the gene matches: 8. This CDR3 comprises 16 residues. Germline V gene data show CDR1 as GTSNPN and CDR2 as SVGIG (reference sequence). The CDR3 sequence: CAWSVLRAGEYNEQFF. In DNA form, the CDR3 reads TGTGCCTGGAGTGTACTGCGAGCGGGAGAATACAATGAGCAGTTCTTC.